This entry features one TCR beta chain sequence. The target antigen is unknown. Profiling relied on immunoSEQ multiplex PCR, and the TCRdb table lists in-frame clones only, not all of them. The sample carries 150,000 to 160,000 clones, roughly 87% recorded once. The CDR3 is made up of 14 amino acids. Germline-derived CDR1 and CDR2 are MNHEY and SVGAGI. V was clipped by 8 bases and J by 6 bases; unmatched bases: 9. The source of the sample is a study of radiation and T cells in renal cell carcinoma. Study-wide context: Nephrectomy followed 15 Gy stereotactic body radiation by 4 weeks.

Time point indicated: blood 2 weeks post-SBRT. The treatment is: 15 Gy SBRT to primary tumor, nephrectomy 4 weeks later. After SBRT, blood was collected at 2 and 4 weeks, plus baseline. Study outcomes and limitations: Baseline intratumoral clonotype presence is unknown without pretreatment biopsies.

This TCR derives from a woman between 45 and 65 years old with renal cell carcinoma. The rearrangement joins TRBV6-5 to TRBJ2-7; TRBD1 aligns across 11 bases. The sequences come from blood, collected from a patient whose treatment included radiotherapy and nephrectomy. The CDR3 loop is CASSGQGALGEQYF. The CDR3 DNA reads TGTGCCAGCTCCGGACAGGGGGCTTTGGGCGAGCAGTACTTC.